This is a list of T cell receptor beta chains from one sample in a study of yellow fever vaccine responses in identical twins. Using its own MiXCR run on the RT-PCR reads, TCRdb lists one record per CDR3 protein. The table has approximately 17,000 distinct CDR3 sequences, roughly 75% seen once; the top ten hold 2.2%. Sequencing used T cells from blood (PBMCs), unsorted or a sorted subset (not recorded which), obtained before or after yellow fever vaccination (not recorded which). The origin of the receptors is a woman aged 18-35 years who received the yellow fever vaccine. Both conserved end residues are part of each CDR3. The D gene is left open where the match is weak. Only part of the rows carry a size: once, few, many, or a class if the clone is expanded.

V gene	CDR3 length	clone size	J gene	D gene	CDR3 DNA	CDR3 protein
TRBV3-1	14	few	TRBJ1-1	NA	TGTGCCAGCAGCCCCTCGGGGCAGGTAGGGAGAGCTTTCTTT	CASSPSGQVGRAFF
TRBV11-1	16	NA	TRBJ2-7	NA	TGTGCCAGCAGCAGCAGTCTGACGGGGTCATCCTACGAGCAGTACTTC	CASSSSLTGSSYEQYF
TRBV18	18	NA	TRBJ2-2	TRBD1	TGTGCCAGCTCACCGGACAGGGGGATAAAGATGTACACCGGGGAGCTGTTTTTT	CASSPDRGIKMYTGELFF
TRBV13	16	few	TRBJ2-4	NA	TGTGCCAGCAGCACACGGGACGGTGGGGCCAAAAACATTCAGTACTTC	CASSTRDGGAKNIQYF
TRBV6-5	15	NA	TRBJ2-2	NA	TGTGCCAGCAGTTACACAGGTAGTCTGTCCGGGGAGCTGTTTTTT	CASSYTGSLSGELFF
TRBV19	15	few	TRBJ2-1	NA	TGTGCCAGTAGTGCAGACTACCCGGCCTACAATGAGCAGTTCTTC	CASSADYPAYNEQFF
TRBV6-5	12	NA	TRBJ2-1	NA	TGTGCCAGCAGTCCCAATTTGGATGAGCAGTTCTTC	CASSPNLDEQFF
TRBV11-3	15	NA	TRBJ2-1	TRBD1	TGTGCCAGCAGCTTAGTTCCGGGACAGCACAATGAGCAGTTCTTC	CASSLVPGQHNEQFF
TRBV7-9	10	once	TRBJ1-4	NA	TGTGCCAGTGGGGGTCCAGATGTGTTTTTT	CASGGPDVFF
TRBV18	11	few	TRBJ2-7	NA	TGTGCCAGCTCCCCGCCCCACGAGCAGTACTTC	CASSPPHEQYF
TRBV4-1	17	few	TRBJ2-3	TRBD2	TGCGCCAGCAGCGGAAGGGGGAGCGGGGGGGAGTCAGATACGCAGTATTTT	CASSGRGSGGESDTQYF
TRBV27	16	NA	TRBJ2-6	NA	TGTGCCAGCAGGACAGTCCTTGGCTCTGGGGCCAACGTCCTGACTTTC	CASRTVLGSGANVLTF
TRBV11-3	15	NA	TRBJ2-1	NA	TGTGCCAGCAGCTTAGTGGGCCCGACGGCGAATGAGCAGTTCTTC	CASSLVGPTANEQFF
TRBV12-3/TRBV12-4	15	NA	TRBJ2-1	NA	TGTGCCAGCAGTCGTCGGACTGCCAGAGACAATGAGCAGTTCTTC	CASSRRTARDNEQFF
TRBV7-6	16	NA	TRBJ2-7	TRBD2	TGTGCCAGCAGCTTAGCAGGCGGGAGGAGGTCCCACGAGCAGTACTTC	CASSLAGGRRSHEQYF
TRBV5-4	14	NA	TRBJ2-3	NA	TGTGCCAGCAGCTCGTTTTCTATCCCAGATACGCAGTATTTT	CASSSFSIPDTQYF